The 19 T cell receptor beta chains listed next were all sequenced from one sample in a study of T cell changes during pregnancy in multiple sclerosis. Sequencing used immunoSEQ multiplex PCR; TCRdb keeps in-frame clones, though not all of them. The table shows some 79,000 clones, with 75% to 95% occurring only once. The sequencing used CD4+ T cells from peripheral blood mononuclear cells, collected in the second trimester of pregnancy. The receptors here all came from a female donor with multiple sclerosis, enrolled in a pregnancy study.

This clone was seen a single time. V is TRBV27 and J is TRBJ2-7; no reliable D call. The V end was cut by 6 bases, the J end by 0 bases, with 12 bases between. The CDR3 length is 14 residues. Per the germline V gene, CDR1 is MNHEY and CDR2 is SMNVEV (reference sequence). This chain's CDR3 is CASSQIVSSYEQYF. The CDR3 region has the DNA TGTGCCAGCAGCCAAATCGTGAGCTCCTACGAGCAGTACTTC.

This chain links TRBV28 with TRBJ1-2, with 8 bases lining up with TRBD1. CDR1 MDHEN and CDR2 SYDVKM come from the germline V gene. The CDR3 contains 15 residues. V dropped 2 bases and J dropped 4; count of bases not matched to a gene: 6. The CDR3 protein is CASSLGGTGLYGYTF. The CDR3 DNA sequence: TGTGCCAGCAGTTTAGGTGGGACAGGACTCTATGGCTACACCTTC.

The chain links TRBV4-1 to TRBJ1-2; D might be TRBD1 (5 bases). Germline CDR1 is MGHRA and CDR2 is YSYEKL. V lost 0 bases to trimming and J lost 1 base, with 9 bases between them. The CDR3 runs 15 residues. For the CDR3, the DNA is TGCGCCAGCAGCCAAGATGCGGGGGGTAACTATGGCTACACCTTC. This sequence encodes CASSQDAGGNYGYTF.

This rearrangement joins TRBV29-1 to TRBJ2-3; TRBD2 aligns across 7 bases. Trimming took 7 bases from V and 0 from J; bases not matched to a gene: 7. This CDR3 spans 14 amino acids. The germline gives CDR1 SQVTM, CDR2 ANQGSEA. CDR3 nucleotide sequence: TGCAGCGGCTCACTAGCGTCTAGCACAGATACGCAGTATTTT. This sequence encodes CSGSLASSTDTQYF.

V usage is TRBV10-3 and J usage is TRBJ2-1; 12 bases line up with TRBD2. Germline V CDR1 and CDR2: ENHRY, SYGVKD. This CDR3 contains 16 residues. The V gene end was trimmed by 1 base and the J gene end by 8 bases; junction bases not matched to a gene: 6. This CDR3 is CAISEYLAGGRDEQFF. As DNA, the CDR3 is TGTGCCATCAGTGAGTACCTAGCGGGGGGGCGCGATGAGCAGTTCTTC.

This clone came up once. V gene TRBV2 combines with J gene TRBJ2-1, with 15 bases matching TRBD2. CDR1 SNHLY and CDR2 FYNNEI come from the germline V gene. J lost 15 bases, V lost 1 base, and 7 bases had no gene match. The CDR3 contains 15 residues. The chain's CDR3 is CASSEEGLAGGTRFF. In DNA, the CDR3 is TGTGCCAGCAGTGAAGAGGGACTAGCGGGAGGAACGCGGTTCTTC.

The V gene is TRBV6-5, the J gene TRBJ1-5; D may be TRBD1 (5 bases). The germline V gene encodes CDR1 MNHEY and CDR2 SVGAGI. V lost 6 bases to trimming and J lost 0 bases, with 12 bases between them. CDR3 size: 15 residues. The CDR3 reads CASRIRVYSNQPQHF. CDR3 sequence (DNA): TGTGCCAGCAGGATCAGGGTTTATAGCAATCAGCCCCAGCATTTT.

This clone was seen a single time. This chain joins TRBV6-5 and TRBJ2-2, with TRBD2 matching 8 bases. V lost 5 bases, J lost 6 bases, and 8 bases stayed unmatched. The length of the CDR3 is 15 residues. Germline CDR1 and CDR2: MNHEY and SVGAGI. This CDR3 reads CASSPTSGSSGELFF. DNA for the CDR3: TGTGCCAGCAGTCCGACGAGCGGGAGTTCCGGGGAGCTGTTTTTT.

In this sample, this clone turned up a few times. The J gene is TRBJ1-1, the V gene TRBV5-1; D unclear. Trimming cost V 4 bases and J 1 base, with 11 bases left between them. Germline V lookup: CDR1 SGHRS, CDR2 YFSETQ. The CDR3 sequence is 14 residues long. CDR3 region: CASSGWSGNTEAFF. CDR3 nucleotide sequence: TGCGCCAGCAGCGGATGGTCGGGGAACACTGAAGCTTTCTTT. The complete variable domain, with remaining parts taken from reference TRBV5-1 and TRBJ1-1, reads KAGVTQTPRYLIKTRGQQVTLSCSPISGHRSVSWYQQTPGQGLQFLFEYFSETQRNKGNFPGRFSGRQFSNSRSEMNVSTLELGDSALYLCASSGWSGNTEAFFGQGTRLTVV.

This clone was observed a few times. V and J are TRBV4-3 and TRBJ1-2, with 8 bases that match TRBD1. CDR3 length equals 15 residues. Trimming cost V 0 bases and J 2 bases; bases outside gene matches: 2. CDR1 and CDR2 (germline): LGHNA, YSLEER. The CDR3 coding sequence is TGCGCCAGCAGCCAAGATGACAGGGGAAACTATGGCTACACCTTC. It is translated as CASSQDDRGNYGYTF.

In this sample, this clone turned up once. Written as DNA, the CDR3 is TGTGCCAGCAGCCCCGGGACAGGGGTCTCAGAGACCCAGTACTTC. This gives the protein CASSPGTGVSETQYF. The J gene is TRBJ2-5, the V gene TRBV25-1; 10 bases agree with TRBD1. Trimming took 6 bases from V and 4 from J; bases not matched to a gene: 8. CDR3 length equals 15 residues. Germline V gene data show CDR1 as MGHDK and CDR2 as SYGVNS.

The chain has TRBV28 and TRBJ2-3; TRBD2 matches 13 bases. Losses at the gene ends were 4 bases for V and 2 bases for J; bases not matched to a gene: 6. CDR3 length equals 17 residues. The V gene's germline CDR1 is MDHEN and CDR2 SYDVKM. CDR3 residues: CASSSQGLAGITDTQYF. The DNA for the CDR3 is TGTGCCAGCAGTTCCCAGGGACTAGCGGGAATCACAGATACGCAGTATTTT.

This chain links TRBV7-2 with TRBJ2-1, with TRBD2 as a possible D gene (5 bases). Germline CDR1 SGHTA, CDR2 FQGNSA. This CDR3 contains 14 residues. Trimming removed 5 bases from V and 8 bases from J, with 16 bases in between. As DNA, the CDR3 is TGTGCCAGCAGCCGAAACCGGGGTATTCATGAGCAGTTCTTC. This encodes CASSRNRGIHEQFF.

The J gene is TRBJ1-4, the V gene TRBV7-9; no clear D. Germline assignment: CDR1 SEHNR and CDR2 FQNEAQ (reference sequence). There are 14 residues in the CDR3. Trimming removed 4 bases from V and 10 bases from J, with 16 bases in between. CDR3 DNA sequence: TGTGCCAGCAGCTCGGGTGGTATGTATGGAAAACTGTTTTTT. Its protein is CASSSGGMYGKLFF.

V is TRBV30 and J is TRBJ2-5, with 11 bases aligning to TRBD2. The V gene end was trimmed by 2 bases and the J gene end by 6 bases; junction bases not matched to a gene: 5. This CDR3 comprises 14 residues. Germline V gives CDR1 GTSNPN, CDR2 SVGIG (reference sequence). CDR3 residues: CAWSIAGGLQTQYF. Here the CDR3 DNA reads TGTGCCTGGAGTATAGCGGGAGGGTTACAGACCCAGTACTTC.

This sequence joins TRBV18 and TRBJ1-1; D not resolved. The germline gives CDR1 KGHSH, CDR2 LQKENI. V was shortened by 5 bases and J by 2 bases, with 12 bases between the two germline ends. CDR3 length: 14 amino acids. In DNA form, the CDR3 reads TGTGCCAGCTCATTACTCTTAGATAACACTGAAGCTTTCTTT. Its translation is CASSLLLDNTEAFF.

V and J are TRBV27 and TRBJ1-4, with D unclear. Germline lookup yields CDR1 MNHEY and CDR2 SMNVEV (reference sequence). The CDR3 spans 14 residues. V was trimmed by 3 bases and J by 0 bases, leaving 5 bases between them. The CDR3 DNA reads TGTGCCAGCAGTTTTCTCTCAACTAATGAAAAACTGTTTTTT. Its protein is CASSFLSTNEKLFF.

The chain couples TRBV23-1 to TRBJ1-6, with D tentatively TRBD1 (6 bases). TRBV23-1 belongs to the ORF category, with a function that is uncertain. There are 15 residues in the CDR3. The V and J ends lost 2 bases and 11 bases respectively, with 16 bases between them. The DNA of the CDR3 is TGCGCCAGCAGTCAAATCGGGGGGGCCCCAGCACCCCTCCACTTT. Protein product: CASSQIGGAPAPLHF.

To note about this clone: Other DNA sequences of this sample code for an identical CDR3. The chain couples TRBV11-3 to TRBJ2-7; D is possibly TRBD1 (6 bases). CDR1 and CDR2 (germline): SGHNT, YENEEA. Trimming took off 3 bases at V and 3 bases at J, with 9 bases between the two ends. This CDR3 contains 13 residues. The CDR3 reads CASSLDRGYEQYF. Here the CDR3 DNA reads TGTGCCAGCAGCTTGGACAGAGGCTACGAGCAGTACTTC.